This T cell receptor beta chain was identified during a study of T cells in Graves' hyperthyroidism and ophthalmopathy. Researchers took RNA transcripts and amplified the TCR beta CDR3 regions from them. Primed by the HTBI set, a first-round RT-PCR was run on the TCR CDR3. TCRdb re-derived calls from the multiplex PCR reads in MiXCR, one entry per CDR3 protein. In the table there are around 290,000 distinct CDR3 sequences, 13% of which are singletons. This clonotype was found many times. Its antigen is not identified. Study-wide points: The model foresaw ophthalmopathy a median roughly 6 months prior to onset.

In germline, CDR1 is DFQATT, CDR2 SNEGSKA (reference sequence). V dropped 3 bases and J dropped 2 bases, with 23 bases sitting between them. This CDR3 spans 17 amino acids. The source material was blood. The chain couples TRBV20-1 to TRBJ2-7; D may be TRBD1 or TRBD2 (7 bases each). This TCR derives from a woman in her twenties or thirties with Graves' hyperthyroidism that later progressed to Graves' ophthalmopathy. The CDR3 is CSASGFGGSGTAYEQYF. In DNA, the CDR3 is TGCAGTGCTAGTGGTTTTGGCGGAAGCGGGACAGCCTACGAGCAGTACTTC.